This T cell receptor (beta chain) derives from a study of cytomegalovirus exposure and HLA in healthy donors. Trimming cost V 0 bases and J 0 bases, with 3 bases left between them. Germline V gives CDR1 LNHNV, CDR2 YYDKDF (reference sequence). The CDR3 runs 15 residues. A note on this clone: Its target is not known.

Study-level points and caveats: The study found most TCR sequences rare, yet found some public TCRs in many donors.

Here immunoSEQ multiplex PCR was the method, and the copy in TCRdb shows in-frame clones only, minus some. The sample records some 260,000 clones, over 75% being singletons. The specimen sequenced was PBMCs. This TCR came from a man aged 18 to 29 in good health and CMV-seropositive. This chain joins TRBV15 and TRBJ2-6; D not resolved. CDR3 loop: CATSREDSGANVLTF. The CDR3 nucleotides read TGTGCCACCAGCAGAGAAGACTCTGGGGCCAACGTCCTGACTTTC.